This TCR beta chain was found in a study of cytomegalovirus exposure and HLA in healthy donors. Study findings and constraints: HLA allele associations emerged for about 16,000 TCR beta sequences in a later analysis, at 0.05 false discovery rate. Reports indicate that TCR beta sequences accurately predicted the HLA-A and HLA-B alleles of most subjects. A missense DCLRE1C variant was associated with V- and J-gene trimming of TCR beta chains in a later analysis, and an independent cohort replicated the association.

Note on this clone: No antigen is known for it.

The CDR3 is 15 residues long. V was pared by 2 bases and J by 7 bases, with 12 bases between. Per the germline V gene, CDR1 is MGHRA and CDR2 is YSYEKL. Both 60 Vbeta primers and 13 Jbeta primers went into the PCR. This table comes from immunoSEQ multiplex PCR, and its TCRdb copy is limited to in-frame clones, with some not included. The repertoire has about 95,000 clones, about 77% of them found once; the top ten carry around 5%. The J gene is TRBJ1-6, the V gene TRBV4-1, with a weak D call TRBD1 (6 bases). Sample: PBMCs. This TCR was recovered from a woman in her forties in good health and CMV-seronegative. In DNA, the CDR3 is TGCGCCAGCAGCCAAAAACAGGGCGTGAATTCACCCCTCCACTTT. Encoded protein: CASSQKQGVNSPLHF.